This T cell receptor (beta chain) originates from a study of cytomegalovirus exposure and HLA in healthy donors. General study findings and limits: The dataset shows that most TCR sequences were rare, while some public TCRs occurred in many donors. Accounts indicate the classifier identified cytomegalovirus status with strong specificity and sensitivity.

It was with 60 Vbeta and 13 Jbeta primers that the PCR ran. Using immunoSEQ multiplex PCR, the repertoire was profiled, and TCRdb retains in-frame clones only, with some absent. In the table there are roughly 160,000 clones, roughly four fifths of which are singletons. Participants comprised healthy donors of bone marrow. There were likely unrecorded immune exposures, though donors were nominally healthy when sampled. The CDR3 has 13 amino acids. Per the germline V gene, CDR1 is ENHRY and CDR2 is SYGVKD. Note on this clone: What it binds is unknown. At one end, the junction sequence differs from germline, possibly due to a read error.

This chain connects TRBV10-3 to TRBJ1-1, with D unclear. The sample was PBMCs. The receptor's source is a male donor in good health and CMV-seropositive. The CDR3, as DNA: TGTGCCTTCAGTAGTGAGGGAGACACTGAAGCTTTCTTT. The encoded protein is CAFSSEGDTEAFF.